This TCR beta chain comes out of a study of T cell repertoires in cytomegalovirus infection. Each CDR3 protein gets one entry after TCRdb re-called the reads with MiXCR. The sample consists of about 110,000 distinct CDR3 sequences, about 28% of them appearing once. Study results and caveats: Based on cumulative public TCR beta family frequency, carriers of CMV plus the relevant HLA were identified.

Trimming removed 5 bases from V and 2 bases from J, with 4 bases in between. The CDR3 has 12 amino acids. Germline CDR1 MDHEN, CDR2 SYDVKM. On this clonotype itself: Its antigen remains unknown.

This chain uses TRBV28 with TRBJ2-1; D gene uncertain. The sequenced sample was CD8+ T cells from cultured PBMCs, obtained from culture after CMV antigen stimulation. The TCR sequence derives from a human donor in good health (CMV status not recorded). Some clones in this sample may be carry-over from other donors' samples. CDR3 nucleotides: TGTGCCAGCAGTACGACCTACAATGAGCAGTTCTTC. Encoded protein: CASSTTYNEQFF.